This TCR beta chain was found in a study of blood T cell repertoires in COVID-19. The wider study: The United States, Italy and Spain were the sources of the acute and convalescent COVID-19 samples. T cells, B-cell-depleted T cells, or PBMCs supplied cDNA or gDNA.

Patients in Seattle were enrolled during active infection, then followed longitudinally. Under the authors' procedure: Amplifying reference gene primers gave estimates of nucleated cell counts. Only in-frame clones appear in the TCRdb table, and some are missing; sequencing was by immunoSEQ multiplex PCR. V and J calls and clone size are given by that table; D and trimming were obtained from the DNA. The sample holds fewer than 200,000 clones, more than 75% seen once. Notes on this clone: This sample also contains other DNA sequences that code for the same CDR3.

V lost 5 bases to trimming and J lost 1 base; unmatched junction nucleotides: 4. The CDR3 covers 14 residues. Germline V gene sequence: CDR1 SGHRS, CDR2 YFSETQ. The clonotype comes from a woman aged 70-85 years with COVID-19, enrolled during active disease. The sequenced sample consisted of peripheral blood. V is TRBV5-1 and J is TRBJ1-1; 8 bases line up with TRBD1. CDR3: CASSSGTGNTEAFF. The CDR3 DNA reads as TGCGCCAGCAGTTCTGGGACAGGGAACACTGAAGCTTTCTTT.